This T cell receptor (beta chain) was sequenced for a study of cytomegalovirus exposure and HLA in healthy donors. Study-level points and caveats: Cytomegalovirus status was reportedly diagnosed by the classifier with high sensitivity and specificity.

With regard to this clone: As yet, its antigen is unknown.

Germline V gene lookup returns CDR1 MDHEN and CDR2 SYDVKM. The CDR3 has 17 residues. Deletions cut 2 bases from V and 5 bases from J, with 21 bases between. The assay was immunoSEQ multiplex PCR, and TCRdb's table has in-frame clones only and misses some. The table records about 110,000 clones, about 85% of them present only once. The sequence was obtained from a woman aged 18-29 years in good health and CMV-seronegative. The chain carries TRBV28 and TRBJ1-2, with D possibly TRBD1 on 6 matching bases. Sequencing was carried out using PBMCs. CDR3 bases: TGTGCCAGCAGTTTAGATTACAGGGCCGAGGTTGTTTATGGCTACACCTTC. It specifies CASSLDYRAEVVYGYTF.